This entry concerns a single TCR beta chain. Its matching antigen is unknown. CDR1 ENHRY and CDR2 SYGVKD come from the germline V gene. The CDR3 sequence is 14 residues long. The germline V and J ends were trimmed by 0 bases and 6 bases, with 9 bases remaining between them. This specimen belongs to a study of T cell responses to AZD1222 COVID-19 vaccine. Whole-study results and caveats: A rise in Spike-specific TCR breadth and depth followed two AZD1222 doses. The study sampled repertoires only after the peak T cell response.

Assay used: immunoSEQ multiplex PCR; TCRdb lists only in-frame clones, some missing. In the table there are about 37,000 clones, 80% to 90% of which are singletons. The TCR originated in an adult in good health. Source: peripheral blood, taken on day 0 of AZD1222 vaccination. The chain recombines TRBV10-3 with TRBJ2-1; D call uncertain. In nucleotides, the CDR3 is TGTGCCATCAGTGAGTCTTGGAAAGGCAATGAGCAGTTCTTC. It specifies CAISESWKGNEQFF.